This record concerns one T cell receptor beta chain sequence. Its antigen is unknown. This entry is derived from a study of T cell responses to AZD1222 COVID-19 vaccine. Overall study results and limits: Among spike-specific TCRs, nearly half reportedly target unmutated variant regions. Repertoire samples came only from after the peak T cell response. Among the donors, most were white British and more were female, and clonal diversity was possibly underestimated.

Sequencing used immunoSEQ multiplex PCR; TCRdb keeps in-frame clones, though not all of them. The sample has 130,000 or so clones, about 86% seen once. V gave up 4 bases and J gave up 7 bases, with 16 bases separating them. The CDR3 length is 15 residues. Germline-derived CDR1 and CDR2 are SEHNR and FQNEAQ (reference sequence). This TCR was recovered from an adult in good health. Sequencing used peripheral blood, obtained on day 0 of AZD1222 vaccination. This chain joins TRBV7-9 and TRBJ1-4; D is perhaps TRBD1 (5 bases). CDR3 in amino acids: CASSSGDREGEKLFF. DNA for the CDR3: TGTGCCAGCAGCTCCGGAGACAGAGAGGGTGAAAAACTGTTTTTT.